This TCR beta chain was sequenced during a study of T cells expressing NK-cell markers. TCRdb re-called the 5' RACE reads and shows each CDR3 protein once, DNA omitted. In all, the sample yields about 380,000 distinct CDR3 sequences. The V gene's germline CDR1 is LNHDA and CDR2 SQIVND (reference sequence). This CDR3 comprises 15 residues. This TCR derives from a man between 18 and 69 years old in good health. The chain is built from TRBV19 and TRBJ2-2; TCRdb reports TRBD1, a call that lacks DNA to check it against. The sample taken for sequencing was blood T cells: a sorted CD56 or NKG2C T cell subset, CD4+ or CD8+ T cells, or bulk PBMC T cells (not recorded which). The CDR3 reads CASSRRGNPPGELFF.